The text below deals with one TCR beta chain. The sample comes from a study of neoadjuvant nivolumab and ipilimumab in lung cancer. Study-level background: The combination arm added day-1 ipilimumab 1 mg/kg to nivolumab 3 mg/kg on days 1, 15, 29.

Method: immunoSEQ multiplex PCR; TCRdb's copy keeps in-frame clones and lacks some. Counted here are approximately 13,000 clones, around 70% occurring once; the ten biggest clones make up 20% to 25%. The CDR3 is 14 residues long. CDR1 is SGHKS, CDR2 YYEKEE, per germline (reference sequence). V gave up 4 bases and J gave up 2 bases, with 10 bases separating them. This clonotype was sampled from an adult with non-small cell lung cancer. This specimen consisted of peripheral blood, obtained after neoadjuvant nivolumab, alone or with ipilimumab, at or shortly before surgery. The chain recombines TRBV5-5 with TRBJ2-1; either TRBD1 or TRBD2 may fit D (6 bases each). The DNA for the CDR3 is TGTGCCAGCAGCAGAGGGGGGACCTACAATGAGCAGTTCTTC. Protein: CASSRGGTYNEQFF.